These 9 T cell receptor beta chains came from one sample sequenced in a study of vaccination and CD4 T cells after COVID-19. With the Oncomine TCR Beta short-read assay, DNA from cultured CD4+ T cells was sequenced. MiXCR was run by TCRdb on the PCR reads, yielding one entry per CDR3 protein. The sample carries around 15,000 distinct CDR3 sequences, around 61% recorded once. For these TCRs, the target antigens are not known. Treatment indicated: roughly 10-day PBMC culture with coronavirus spike peptide pools or control peptides (ViraFEST assay). Source material: CD4+ T cells from blood, cultured in vitro. These receptors were obtained from a human donor who had recovered from COVID-19.

The chain couples TRBV27 to TRBJ2-6, with TRBD1 matching over 9 bases. The CDR3 covers 17 residues. Germline V gene lookup returns CDR1 MNHEY and CDR2 SMNVEV (reference sequence). V was pared by 5 bases and J by 3 bases, with 8 bases of the junction left unmatched. This chain's CDR3 is CASSRQGVLGGANVLTF. CDR3 sequence (DNA): TGTGCCAGCAGTCGACAGGGGGTCTTGGGTGGGGCCAACGTCCTGACTTTC.

The chain has TRBV28 and TRBJ1-2; TRBD1 matches at 12 bases. Trimming cost V 6 bases and J 3 bases; bases outside gene matches: 8. There are 16 residues in the CDR3. CDR1 and CDR2 from the germline V gene are MDHEN and SYDVKM. The CDR3 protein is CASRSGQGASYYGYTF. The CDR3 bases are TGTGCCAGCAGATCGGGACAGGGGGCCTCTTACTATGGCTACACCTTC.

This clonotype was observed a handful of times. The J gene is TRBJ1-2, the V gene TRBV6-1; D not certain. V was clipped by 6 bases and J by 3 bases, with 8 bases between them. The germline V gene encodes CDR1 MNHNS and CDR2 SASEGT. The CDR3 contains 12 residues. In DNA, the CDR3 is TGTGCCAGCAGGGCGGACGACTATGGCTACACCTTC. Protein sequence: CASRADDYGYTF.

This chain uses TRBV29-1 with TRBJ2-2, with a weak D call TRBD1 (5 bases). V lost 5 bases to trimming and J lost 2 bases, with 12 bases between them. The germline V gene has CDR1 SQVTM and CDR2 ANQGSEA. The length of the CDR3 is 14 residues. The CDR3 sequence is CSVKFRANTGELFF. Written as DNA, the CDR3 is TGCAGCGTTAAGTTCAGGGCAAACACCGGGGAGCTGTTTTTT.

V usage is TRBV29-1 and J usage is TRBJ2-7; D is possibly TRBD1 or TRBD2 (5 bases each). V was shortened by 7 bases and J by 0 bases, with 13 bases between the two germline ends. Germline V CDR1 and CDR2: SQVTM, ANQGSEA. This CDR3 has 13 amino acids. The CDR3 here is CSARGASSYEQYF. The CDR3 nucleotides are TGCAGCGCAAGGGGAGCTAGCTCCTACGAGCAGTACTTC.

The V and J genes are TRBV6-1 and TRBJ1-5; D is uncertain. The CDR3 totals 15 residues. V lost 6 bases, J lost 4 bases, and 16 bases lay in between. Germline-derived CDR1 and CDR2 are MNHNS and SASEGT. The CDR3 loop is CASRDPTLLNQPQHF. In nucleotides, the CDR3 is TGTGCCAGCAGGGACCCTACCTTATTAAATCAGCCCCAGCATTTT.

The table lists this clonotype with a few counts. V usage is TRBV24-1 and J usage is TRBJ2-1; 9 nucleotides line up with TRBD2. V was pared by 10 bases and J by 6 bases, with 6 bases of the junction left unmatched. CDR1 and CDR2 (germline): KGHDR, SFDVKD. CDR3 length equals 13 residues. The CDR3 reads CATSGRLSNEQFF. The CDR3 nucleotides are TGTGCCACGAGCGGGAGGTTGAGCAATGAGCAGTTCTTC.

The rearrangement uses TRBV7-9 and TRBJ1-1; D is possibly TRBD1 (5 bases). The CDR3 contains 14 residues. The V gene's germline CDR1 is SEHNR and CDR2 FQNEAQ (reference sequence). Trimming took 0 bases from V and 0 from J, leaving 5 bases between them. CDR3 in DNA: TGTGCCAGCAGCTTAGCAGGGGTGAACACTGAAGCTTTCTTT. Protein sequence: CASSLAGVNTEAFF.

This clonotype was counted a few times. This chain's CDR3 is CASSYNPEFYGYTF. CDR3 sequence (DNA): TGTGCCAGCAGTTACAACCCAGAGTTCTATGGCTACACCTTC. The chain is built from TRBV6-2 or TRBV6-3 and TRBJ1-2; D is ambiguous. Germline CDR1 reads MNHEY; CDR2 reads SVGEGT. V was shortened by 2 bases and J by 4 bases, with 11 bases between the two germline ends. The CDR3 has 14 amino acids.